Each of the 24 T cell receptor beta chains below was sequenced from the same sample in a study of tumor-infiltrating lymphocytes in primary liver carcinoma. A constant-region primer primed TCR beta cDNA synthesis from about 490 ng of total RNA. Researchers made the TCR beta libraries by running three nested multiplex PCR rounds with slightly modified ARM-PCR. The first two PCR rounds used TRBV1-TRBV30 forward primers with a C-beta reverse primer, roughly 10 cycles each. TCRdb independently ran MiXCR on the multiplex PCR reads; one entry per CDR3 protein. The profile covers around 88,000 distinct CDR3 sequences, with 55% to 75% appearing a single time and around 30% taken by the ten largest. It was from around 18-30 mg of unsorted bulk tissue that RNA and DNA were co-extracted. Sequenced input: tumor-adjacent normal liver tissue. All receptors come from a man aged 35-49 years with primary liver carcinoma and hepatitis B virus infection.

V usage is TRBV6-5 and J usage is TRBJ1-5; D gene unclear. This CDR3 contains 13 residues. Germline-derived CDR1 and CDR2 are MNHEY and SVGAGI. V dropped 4 bases and J dropped 3 bases, with 7 bases sitting between them. CDR3 region: CASSCLLNQPQHF. The CDR3 nucleotides are TGTGCCAGCAGTTGCCTGCTCAATCAGCCCCAGCATTTT.

This clonotype was seen just once. The rearrangement uses TRBV4-1 and TRBJ1-1; 8 bases fit TRBD1. From germline, CDR1 is MGHRA and CDR2 YSYEKL. The CDR3 extends over 22 amino acids. CDR3 protein: CTSSQDLVPSDRGRPLVTEAFF. CDR3 nucleotide sequence: TGCACAAGCAGCCAAGATCTAGTCCCCAGTGACAGGGGCAGACCCCTGGTCACTGAAGCTTTCTTT.

V is TRBV6-1 and J is TRBJ2-1; the D gene is possibly TRBD2 (6 bases). The CDR3 is 16 residues long. Germline CDR1 is MNHNS and CDR2 is SASEGT. The CDR3 bases are TGTACTAGCAGTCCAGTTGGGTCAGGGTCTCGAAATGAGCAGTTCTTC. Amino acid sequence: CTSSPVGSGSRNEQFF.

This clonotype has at least ten counts. This chain joins TRBV28 and TRBJ2-1, with D unresolved. This CDR3 spans 13 amino acids. Germline V lookup: CDR1 MDHEN, CDR2 SYDVKM. Trimming cost V 6 bases and J 4 bases, with 10 bases left between them. Written as DNA, the CDR3 is TGTGCCAGCAGGTCGGAGCAGTACAATGAGCAGTTCTTC. It specifies CASRSEQYNEQFF.

The rearrangement joins TRBV11-2 to TRBJ2-7; D is ambiguous. The CDR3 length is 11 residues. CDR1 and CDR2 from the germline V gene are SGHAT and FQNNGV. Trimming removed 9 bases at V and 4 bases at J, with 10 bases between. The CDR3 DNA sequence: TGTGCCAGTATGGATCCTTACGAGCAGTACTTC. This translates into CASMDPYEQYF. The complete variable domain, with remaining parts taken from reference TRBV11-2 and TRBJ2-7, reads EAGVAQSPRYKIIEKRQSVAFWCNPISGHATLYWYQQILGQGPKLLIQFQNNGVVDDSQLPKDRFSAERLKGVDSTLKIQPAKLEDSAVYLCASMDPYEQYFGPGTRLTVT.

In DNA, the CDR3 is TGTGCCAGCAGCAGAGGGGCTAACGGGAGCTCCTACAATGAGCAGTTCTTC. It yields the protein CASSRGANGSSYNEQFF. The rearrangement links TRBV11-2 to TRBJ2-1; weak D call: TRBD2 (6 bases). This CDR3 is 17 amino acids long. Per germline, CDR1 SGHAT and CDR2 FQNNGV. With 5 bases removed from V and 0 bases from J, the gap between germline ends came to 17 bases.

This clonotype is medium-sized by share. The V and J genes are TRBV6-5 and TRBJ2-1, with TRBD1 identical over 7 bases. Trimming took 6 bases from V and 0 from J; bases not matched to a gene: 5. This CDR3 comprises 15 residues. Germline CDR1 reads MNHEY; CDR2 reads SVGAGI. CDR3 sequence reads: CASSKQGSSYNEQFF. The CDR3 DNA reads TGTGCCAGCAGCAAACAGGGGAGCTCCTACAATGAGCAGTTCTTC.

This clonotype was picked up many times. The CDR3 DNA is TGTGCCATCAGTGATGCTTCAAATGAAAAACTGTTTTTT. This codes for CAISDASNEKLFF. This chain connects TRBV10-3 to TRBJ1-4; D is undetermined. V lost 3 bases to trimming and J lost 5 bases, with 7 bases between them. The CDR3 sequence is 13 residues long. CDR1 and CDR2 (germline): ENHRY, SYGVKD.

With respect to this clonotype: Its ends do not fully match the called genes, so a read error is possible. V gene TRBV11-2 combines with J gene TRBJ1-1; D gene ambiguous. The CDR3 is 15 residues long. The V gene's germline CDR1 is SGHAT and CDR2 FQNNGV. For the CDR3, the DNA is TGTGCCAGCGGCTTAGATCTGGGTGGAAGGGCTGAAGCTTTCTTT. Translated, it gives CASGLDLGGRAEAFF.

The rearrangement links TRBV9 to TRBJ2-2; 10 bases match TRBD2. Germline assignment: CDR1 SGDLS and CDR2 YYNGEE. J was trimmed by 3 bases and V by 0 bases; bases with no gene match: 2. There are 16 residues in the CDR3. The CDR3 sequence is CASSVGLAGDTGELFF. The CDR3 nucleotides read TGTGCCAGCAGCGTAGGGCTAGCGGGAGACACCGGGGAGCTGTTTTTT.

The V call is TRBV7-9, the J call TRBJ1-2; D uncertain. Deletions cut 1 base from V and 6 bases from J, with 21 bases between. Per the germline V gene, CDR1 is SEHNR and CDR2 is FQNEAQ (reference sequence). The CDR3 has 17 amino acids. The CDR3 region has the DNA TGTGCCAGCAGCTTAGTTCTCTTGGCAGGACTACCCAATGGCTACACCTTC. Translated: CASSLVLLAGLPNGYTF.

This chain uses TRBV11-2 with TRBJ2-1; TRBD1 aligns across 8 bases. Germline V lookup: CDR1 SGHAT, CDR2 FQNNGV. CDR3 length: 13 residues. V shed 3 bases, J shed 10 bases, and the junction held 5 bases outside the gene matches. CDR3 nucleotide sequence: TGTGCCAGCAGCTTCTCAGGGGGCAGGGAGCAGTTCTTC. Amino acids: CASSFSGGREQFF.

A single count supports this clonotype. The V and J genes are TRBV6-6 and TRBJ1-5; 7 bases are a match to TRBD1. Germline loops: CDR1 MNHNY, CDR2 SVGAGI (reference sequence). The J segment lost 4 bases and the V segment lost 5 bases, leaving 5 bases of the junction unmatched. This CDR3 spans 14 amino acids. As DNA, the CDR3 is TGTGCCAGCAGTGGGGACAGTAGTAATCAGCCCCAGCATTTT. Protein product: CASSGDSSNQPQHF.

This clonotype was found many times. The V gene is TRBV14, the J gene TRBJ2-7; unclear D gene. The V gene's germline CDR1 is SGHDN and CDR2 FVKESK. CDR3 length equals 14 residues. Trimming shortened V by 6 bases and J by 3 bases, and 15 bases separated the two germline ends. The CDR3: CASSPHSDYYEQYF. CDR3 DNA: TGTGCCAGCAGTCCCCACAGTGATTACTACGAGCAGTACTTC.

Note on this clonotype: A read error may be the cause here, since a much bigger clone is one base away. The rearrangement links TRBV6-5 to TRBJ2-7; 7 bases are a match to TRBD1. The germline gives CDR1 MNHEY, CDR2 SVGAGI. The CDR3 totals 13 residues. Trimming at V came to 11 bases and at J to 2 bases, leaving 9 bases not matched to a gene. The chain's CDR3 is CAAVRGPTYEQYF. The CDR3 nucleotides read TGTGCCGCCGTGAGGGGGCCCACCTACGAGCAGTACTTC.

This chain joins TRBV11-2 and TRBJ1-2, with 9 nucleotides matching TRBD1. The trim removed 5 bases at V and 5 bases at J, leaving 9 bases unmatched. This CDR3 region has 15 residues. Germline V lookup: CDR1 SGHAT, CDR2 FQNNGV. Here the CDR3 reads CASSIRDRVGYGYTF. In nucleotides, the CDR3 is TGTGCCAGCAGCATCCGGGACAGGGTGGGTTATGGCTACACCTTC.

This clonotype appeared once. A much larger clone is a single base away; this may be a read error. J is TRBJ2-5 and V is TRBV6-6; 12 bases align to TRBD2. The CDR3 spans 16 residues. V trimming: 7 bases; J trimming: 4 bases; junction bases outside the gene matches: 10. Germline values: CDR1 MNHNY, CDR2 SVGAGI (reference sequence). CDR3 DNA sequence: TGTGCCAGCAATGGCAAGACTAGCGGGAGTTTAGAGACCCAGTACTTC. It yields the protein CASNGKTSGSLETQYF.

Of note for this clonotype: The germline gene is not matched at one end of the junction; a read error may be the cause. CDR3 bases: TGTAACGTTGACTTTGGCTACTATGGCTACACCTTC. Protein sequence: CNVDFGYYGYTF. This chain connects TRBV29-1 to TRBJ1-2; D is undetermined. Germline lookup yields CDR1 SQVTM and CDR2 ANQGSEA. This CDR3 comprises 12 residues.

Of note for this clonotype: Germline and junction disagree at one end, which may indicate a read error. The rearrangement links TRBV11-2 to TRBJ2-3; D not resolved. This CDR3 comprises 15 residues. Germline V gene lookup returns CDR1 SGHAT and CDR2 FQNNGV. Here the CDR3 reads CASSLAEVTTDAQYF. CDR3 in DNA: TGTGCAAGCAGCTTGGCAGAAGTAACTACAGATGCGCAGTATTTT.

This clonotype was observed a handful of times. V usage is TRBV28 and J usage is TRBJ2-5; 11 bases agree with TRBD2. V lost 5 bases and J lost 3; bases outside the gene matches: 5. Germline lookup yields CDR1 MDHEN and CDR2 SYDVKM. There are 15 residues in the CDR3. CDR3 sequence: CASSPTGLAEETQYF. The CDR3 bases are TGTGCCAGCAGTCCTACGGGACTAGCGGAAGAGACCCAGTACTTC.

Concerning this clonotype: Because it lacks the conserved phenylalanine or tryptophan at the end, this CDR3 is likely a read error. The chain is built from TRBV11-2 and TRBJ1-2; D not resolved. CDR1 and CDR2 from the germline V gene are SGHAT and FQNNGV. The CDR3 length is 13 residues. DNA for the CDR3: TGTGCCAGCAGCTTAGAGAGGAACTATGACTACACCTCC. Its translation is CASSLERNYDYTS.

This sequence joins TRBV25-1 and TRBJ2-3, with 9 bases fitting TRBD2. Germline assignment: CDR1 MGHDK and CDR2 SYGVNS. This CDR3 contains 17 residues. Trimming at V came to 2 bases and at J to 5 bases, leaving 11 bases not matched to a gene. DNA of the CDR3: TGTGCCAGCAGTGAACCGGGAGCGGGAGGATCCAGAGATACGCAGTATTTT. It codes for CASSEPGAGGSRDTQYF.

This clonotype was recorded a few times. J is TRBJ2-7 and V is TRBV5-4; 7 bases match TRBD2. Germline CDR1 SGHNT, CDR2 YYREEE (reference sequence). The V segment lost 0 bases and the J segment 5 bases; nucleotides outside the gene matches: 8. The CDR3 loop spans 15 amino acids. CDR3 in DNA: TGTGCCAGCAGCTTGGGCGGGGGTCGGCTCGACGAGCAGTACTTC. Amino acids: CASSLGGGRLDEQYF.

A single count supports this clonotype. Mismatch with germline at one junction end may stem from a read error. This CDR3 reads CASSQVTKYGYTF. The CDR3 nucleotides read TGTGCCAGCAGCCAAGTAACTAAGTATGGCTACACCTTC. This rearrangement joins TRBV4-1 to TRBJ1-2; D is unclear. The CDR3 runs 13 residues. Germline loops: CDR1 MGHRA, CDR2 YSYEKL.